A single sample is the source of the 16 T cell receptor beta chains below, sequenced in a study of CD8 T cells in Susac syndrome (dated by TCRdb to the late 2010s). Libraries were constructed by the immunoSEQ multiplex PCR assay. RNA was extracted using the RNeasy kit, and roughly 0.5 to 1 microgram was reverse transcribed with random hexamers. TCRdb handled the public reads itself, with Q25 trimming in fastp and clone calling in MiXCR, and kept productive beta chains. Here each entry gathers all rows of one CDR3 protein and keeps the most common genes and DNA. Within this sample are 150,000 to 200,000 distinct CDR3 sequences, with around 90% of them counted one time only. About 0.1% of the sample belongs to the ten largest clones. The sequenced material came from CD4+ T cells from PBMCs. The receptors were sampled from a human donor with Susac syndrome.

CDR3 nucleotide sequence: TGTGCCAGCAGTGAAGGGACCCCGGACGAGCAGTACTTC. Its protein product is CASSEGTPDEQYF. The chain recombines TRBV6-5 with TRBJ2-7; TRBD1 or TRBD2 may be the D gene (5 bases each). Germline V CDR1 and CDR2: MNHEY, SVGAGI. The CDR3 spans 13 residues. The V end lost 5 bases, the J end lost 5 bases, and 13 bases lay between the germline ends.

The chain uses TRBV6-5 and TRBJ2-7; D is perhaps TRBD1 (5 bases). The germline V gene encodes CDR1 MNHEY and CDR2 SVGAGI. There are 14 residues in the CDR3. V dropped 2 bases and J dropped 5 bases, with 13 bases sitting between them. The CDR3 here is CASSYPGRENEQYF. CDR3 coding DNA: TGTGCCAGCAGTTACCCCGGCAGGGAAAACGAGCAGTACTTC.

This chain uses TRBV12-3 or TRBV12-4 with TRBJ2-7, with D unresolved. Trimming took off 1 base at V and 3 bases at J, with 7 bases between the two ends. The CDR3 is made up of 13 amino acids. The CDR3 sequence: CASSLGRNYEQYF. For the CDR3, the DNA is TGTGCCAGCAGTTTAGGACGCAACTACGAGCAGTACTTC.

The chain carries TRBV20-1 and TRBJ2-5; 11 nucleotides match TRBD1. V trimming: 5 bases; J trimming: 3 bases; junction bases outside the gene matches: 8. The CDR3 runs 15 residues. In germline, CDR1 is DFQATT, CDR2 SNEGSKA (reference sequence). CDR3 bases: TGCAGTGCTCCTCCCGCGGGACAGGGGGAAGAGACCCAGTACTTC. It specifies CSAPPAGQGEETQYF.

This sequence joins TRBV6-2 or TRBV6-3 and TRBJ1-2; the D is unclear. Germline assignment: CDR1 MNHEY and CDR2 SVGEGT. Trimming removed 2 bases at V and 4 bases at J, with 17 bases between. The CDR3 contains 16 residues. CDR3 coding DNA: TGTGCCAGCAGTTACACCCCTCCCGGGCCTATCTATGGCTACACCTTC. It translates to CASSYTPPGPIYGYTF.

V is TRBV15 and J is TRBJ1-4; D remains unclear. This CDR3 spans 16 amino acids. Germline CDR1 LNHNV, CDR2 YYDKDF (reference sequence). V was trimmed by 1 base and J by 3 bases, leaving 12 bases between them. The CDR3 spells CATSRVIPWANEKLFF. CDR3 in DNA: TGTGCCACCAGCAGAGTGATTCCGTGGGCTAATGAAAAACTGTTTTTT.

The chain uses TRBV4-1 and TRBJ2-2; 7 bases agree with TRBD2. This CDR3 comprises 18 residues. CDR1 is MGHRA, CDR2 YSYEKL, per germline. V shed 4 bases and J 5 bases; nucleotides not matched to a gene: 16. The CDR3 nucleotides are TGCGCCAGCAGCCGCGAACCTTCCAGCGGGATCGGGACCGGGGAGCTGTTTTTT. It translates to CASSREPSSGIGTGELFF.

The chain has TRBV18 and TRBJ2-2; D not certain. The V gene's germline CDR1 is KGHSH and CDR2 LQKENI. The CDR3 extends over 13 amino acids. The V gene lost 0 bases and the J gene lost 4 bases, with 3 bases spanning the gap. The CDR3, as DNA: TGTGCCAGCTCACCACCGGTCACCGGGGAGCTGTTTTTT. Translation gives CASSPPVTGELFF. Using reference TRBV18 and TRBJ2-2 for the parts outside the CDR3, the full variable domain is NAGVMQNPRHLVRRRGQEARLRCSPMKGHSHVYWYRQLPEEGLKFMVYLQKENIIDESGMPKERFSAEFPKEGPSILRIQQVVRGDSAAYFCASSPPVTGELFFGEGSRLTVL.

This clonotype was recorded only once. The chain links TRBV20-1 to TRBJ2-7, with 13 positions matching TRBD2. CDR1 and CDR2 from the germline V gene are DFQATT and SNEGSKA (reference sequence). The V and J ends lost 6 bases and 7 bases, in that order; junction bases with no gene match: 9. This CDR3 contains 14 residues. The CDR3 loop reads CSAGGLAGTGEQYF. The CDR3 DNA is TGCAGTGCAGGGGGACTAGCGGGAACGGGAGAGCAGTACTTC.

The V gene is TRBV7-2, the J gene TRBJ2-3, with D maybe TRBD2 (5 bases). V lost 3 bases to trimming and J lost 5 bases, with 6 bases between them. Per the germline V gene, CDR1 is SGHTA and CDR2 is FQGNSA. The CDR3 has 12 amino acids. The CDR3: CASSFRGDTQYF. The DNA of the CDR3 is TGTGCCAGCAGCTTTCGGGGAGATACGCAGTATTTT.

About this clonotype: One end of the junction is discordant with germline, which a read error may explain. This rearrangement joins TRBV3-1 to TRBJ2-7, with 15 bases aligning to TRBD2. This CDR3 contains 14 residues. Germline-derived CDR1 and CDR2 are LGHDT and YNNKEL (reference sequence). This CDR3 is CASSLGLAGGDMTF. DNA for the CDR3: TGTGCCAGCAGCCTCGGACTAGCGGGAGGGGATATGACCTTC.

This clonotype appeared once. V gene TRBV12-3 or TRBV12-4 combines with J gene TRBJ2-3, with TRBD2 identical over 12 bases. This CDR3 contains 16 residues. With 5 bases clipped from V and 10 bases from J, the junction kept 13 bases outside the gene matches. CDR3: CASSPTTSGGSLPQYF. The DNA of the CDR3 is TGTGCCAGCAGTCCTACGACTAGCGGGGGATCGCTACCGCAGTATTTT.

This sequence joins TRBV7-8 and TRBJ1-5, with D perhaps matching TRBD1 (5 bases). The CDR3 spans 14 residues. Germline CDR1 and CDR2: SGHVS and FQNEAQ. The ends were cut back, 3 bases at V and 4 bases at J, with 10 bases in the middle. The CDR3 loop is CASSLLRVNQPQHF. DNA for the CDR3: TGTGCCAGCAGCTTGCTCAGGGTTAATCAGCCCCAGCATTTT.

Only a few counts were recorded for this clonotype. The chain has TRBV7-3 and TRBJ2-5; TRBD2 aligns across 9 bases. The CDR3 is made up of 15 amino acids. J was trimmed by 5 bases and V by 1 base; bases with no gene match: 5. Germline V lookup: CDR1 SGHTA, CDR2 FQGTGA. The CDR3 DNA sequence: TGTGCCAGCAGCTTAATGGCGGGGGGGTTCGAGACCCAGTACTTC. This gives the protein CASSLMAGGFETQYF.

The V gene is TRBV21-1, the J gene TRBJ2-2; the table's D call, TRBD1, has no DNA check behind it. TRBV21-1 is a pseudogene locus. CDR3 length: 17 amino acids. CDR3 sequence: CASSKWGLRVNTGELFF. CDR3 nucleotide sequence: TGTGCCAGCAGCAAATGGGGTCTCAGGGTGAACACCGGGGAGCTGTTTTTT.

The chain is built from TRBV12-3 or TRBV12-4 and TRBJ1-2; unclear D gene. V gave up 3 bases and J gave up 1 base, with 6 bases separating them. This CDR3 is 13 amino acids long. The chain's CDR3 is CASSLVDNYGYTF. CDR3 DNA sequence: TGTGCCAGCAGTTTGGTGGATAACTATGGCTACACCTTC.